The 25 T cell receptor beta chains reported below all come from one sample, sequenced in a study of identical twins (TCRdb year 2016). The library was prepared using 5' RACE. The sample was run on an Illumina HiSeq 2000. TCRdb took the public reads, trimmed them with fastp at Q25, ran MiXCR for clone calling and kept in-frame beta chains. Every distinct CDR3 protein forms one entry, paired with its most common genes and DNA. The sample contains 400,000 to 650,000 distinct CDR3 sequences, approximately 22% of them found a single time. The top ten clonotypes cover 0.75% to 0.95% of the sample. A further study also used this sample, focusing on T cells expressing NK-cell markers.

Source material: CD4+ T cells sorted from blood. The receptors stem from a woman in her late teens or twenties in good health.

V and J are TRBV6-2 or TRBV6-3 and TRBJ2-5; tentative D call: TRBD1 (5 bases). Trimming left V 3 bases short and J 3 bases short, with 8 bases between. The germline V gene has CDR1 MNHEY and CDR2 SVGEGT. The CDR3 covers 13 residues. The CDR3 sequence: CASSYFREETQYF. The CDR3 bases are TGTGCCAGCAGTTATTTCAGGGAAGAGACCCAGTACTTC.

V and J are TRBV20-1 and TRBJ2-5; tentatively, D is TRBD2 (6 bases). The germline CDR1 and CDR2 sequences are DFQATT and SNEGSKA (reference sequence). There are 11 residues in the CDR3. The CDR3 is CVGAGQETQYF. The CDR3 region has the DNA TGCGTAGGGGCGGGGCAAGAGACCCAGTACTTC.

For the CDR3, the DNA is TGTGCCAGCTTCAGCGGGGGGCCCAATGAGCAGTTCTTC. It encodes CASFSGGPNEQFF. The chain employs TRBV2 and TRBJ2-1, with TRBD2 identical over 9 bases. Germline-derived CDR1 and CDR2 are SNHLY and FYNNEI. Unmatched junction bases numbered 5, after V lost 8 bases and J lost 6 bases. This CDR3 has 13 amino acids.

V usage is TRBV19 and J usage is TRBJ2-5, with D tentatively TRBD2 (5 bases). The CDR3 contains 13 residues. CDR1 and CDR2 (germline): LNHDA, SQIVND (reference sequence). V lost 6 bases and J 2 bases, leaving 10 bases between the germline ends. The CDR3 is CASSGLYQETQYF. CDR3 sequence (DNA): TGTGCCAGTAGCGGACTTTATCAAGAGACCCAGTACTTC.

V is TRBV3-1 and J is TRBJ2-5; no reliable D call. Deletions cut 2 bases from V and 4 bases from J, with 14 bases between. The CDR3 is 15 residues long. Per the germline V gene, CDR1 is LGHDT and CDR2 is YNNKEL (reference sequence). CDR3 sequence: CASSQLPMASETQYF. In DNA, the CDR3 is TGTGCCAGCAGCCAACTACCTATGGCGTCAGAGACCCAGTACTTC.

V and J are TRBV10-2 and TRBJ2-6, with TRBD1 as a possible D gene (5 bases). CDR3 length: 17 amino acids. Germline assignment: CDR1 WSHSY and CDR2 SAAADI. V was clipped by 3 bases and J by 1 base, with 13 bases between them. CDR3 region: CASSDSQTDSGANVLTF. CDR3 in DNA: TGCGCCAGCAGTGATAGTCAGACAGATTCTGGGGCCAACGTCCTGACTTTC.

There are a few counts of this clonotype. The chain links TRBV5-5 to TRBJ2-7; 7 bases map to TRBD1. V was pared by 4 bases and J by 2 bases, with 9 bases of the junction left unmatched. The germline V gene has CDR1 SGHKS and CDR2 YYEKEE (reference sequence). The CDR3 sequence is 15 residues long. The CDR3 loop is CASSRLDRAPYEQYF. In DNA, the CDR3 is TGTGCCAGCAGCCGGCTTGACAGGGCCCCCTACGAGCAGTACTTC.

This clonotype was observed once. The chain has TRBV7-2 and TRBJ2-2; unclear D gene. The germline gives CDR1 SGHTA, CDR2 FQGNSA. The CDR3 has 17 residues. With 0 bases removed from V and 5 bases from J, the gap between germline ends came to 16 bases. The CDR3 is CASSLAIRAVYTGELFF. The CDR3 DNA reads as TGTGCCAGCAGCTTAGCGATCCGGGCCGTTTATACCGGGGAGCTGTTTTTT.

This clonotype was counted a few times. J is TRBJ2-7 and V is TRBV7-8; TRBD1 matches at 9 bases. Germline V gives CDR1 SGHVS, CDR2 FQNEAQ. This CDR3 has 16 amino acids. With 6 bases clipped from V and 0 bases from J, the junction kept 9 bases outside the gene matches. CDR3 bases: TGTGCCAGCAGGTGGCCGGAGACAGGGGGCTCCTACGAGCAGTACTTC. It specifies CASRWPETGGSYEQYF.

This clonotype was counted between two and nine times. The chain recombines TRBV10-3 with TRBJ2-3; 12 bases align to TRBD2. The ends lost 6 bases at V and 2 bases at J; junction bases unmatched: 3. Germline V CDR1 and CDR2: ENHRY, SYGVKD. The CDR3 sequence is 15 residues long. The CDR3 sequence is CAIRPSGGVTDTQYF. CDR3 DNA: TGTGCCATCAGACCTAGCGGGGGGGTCACAGATACGCAGTATTTT.

The chain employs TRBV12-3 or TRBV12-4 and TRBJ1-2; TRBD1 agrees at 9 bases. The V and J ends lost 6 bases and 4 bases, in that order; junction bases with no gene match: 9. The CDR3 extends over 15 amino acids. CDR3 protein: CASSLQGAPFYGYTF. The CDR3 DNA reads as TGTGCCAGCAGCCTACAGGGGGCCCCTTTCTATGGCTACACCTTC.

The CDR3 loop is CSAPKGGARETQYF. DNA for the CDR3: TGCAGTGCTCCGAAGGGGGGGGCGAGGGAGACCCAGTACTTC. The chain uses TRBV20-1 and TRBJ2-5; D is perhaps TRBD2 (7 bases). The CDR3 is 14 residues long. Trimming took 5 bases from V and 5 from J, leaving 18 bases between them. The germline CDR1 and CDR2 sequences are DFQATT and SNEGSKA (reference sequence).

This clonotype has only a few counts. The chain joins TRBV20-1 to TRBJ2-4, with TRBD2 identical over 12 bases. Germline loops: CDR1 DFQATT, CDR2 SNEGSKA (reference sequence). The CDR3 runs 17 residues. V trimming: 3 bases; J trimming: 5 bases; junction bases outside the gene matches: 11. CDR3 coding DNA: TGCAGTGCTAGTAGTAGGAAGACTAGCGGGAGCGAAAACATTCAGTACTTC. Encoded protein: CSASSRKTSGSENIQYF.

The chain employs TRBV10-3 and TRBJ2-7; 13 positions agree with TRBD2. This CDR3 region has 18 residues. With 0 bases clipped from V and 5 bases from J, the junction kept 10 bases outside the gene matches. Germline V gives CDR1 ENHRY, CDR2 SYGVKD. The CDR3 reads CAISESNAGTSGIDEQYF. In DNA, the CDR3 is TGTGCCATCAGTGAGTCTAATGCCGGGACTAGCGGGATCGACGAGCAGTACTTC.

The J gene is TRBJ2-2, the V gene TRBV7-9; D ambiguous. V dropped 5 bases and J dropped 7 bases, with 8 bases sitting between them. From germline, CDR1 is SEHNR and CDR2 FQNEAQ (reference sequence). The CDR3 is 12 residues long. As DNA, the CDR3 is TGTGCCAGCAGCCGTAGAGACGGGGAGCTGTTTTTT. It yields the protein CASSRRDGELFF.

V and J are TRBV6-2 or TRBV6-3 and TRBJ2-2; D uncertain. V was shortened by 7 bases and J by 5 bases, with 20 bases between the two germline ends. CDR1 is MNHEY, CDR2 SVGEGT, per germline. The CDR3 extends over 16 amino acids. The CDR3 region is CASTTPDGPRTGELFF. CDR3 sequence (DNA): TGTGCCAGCACAACTCCTGACGGGCCTAGGACCGGGGAGCTGTTTTTT.

The CDR3 coding sequence is TGTGCCAGCAGCGGACAGGGGGGCTCATCTAGGGCCAACGTCCTGACTTTC. Amino acid sequence: CASSGQGGSSRANVLTF. The chain recombines TRBV7-3 with TRBJ2-6, with 10 bases aligning to TRBD1. The CDR3 has 17 amino acids. Germline values: CDR1 SGHTA, CDR2 FQGTGA. The ends lost 5 bases at V and 5 bases at J; junction bases unmatched: 9. Combining the CDR3 with reference TRBV7-3 and TRBJ2-6 gives the whole variable domain GAGVSQTPSNKVTEKGKYVELRCDPISGHTALYWYRQSLGQGPEFLIYFQGTGAADDSGLPNDRFFAVRPEGSVSTLKIQRTERGDSAVYLCASSGQGGSSRANVLTFGAGSRLTVL.

This clonotype was seen more than once but under ten times. V and J are TRBV5-4 and TRBJ2-5, with 7 nucleotides matching TRBD2. Germline trimming cut 6 bases from V and 2 bases from J; bases unmatched to any gene: 22. Germline-derived CDR1 and CDR2 are SGHNT and YYREEE (reference sequence). The CDR3 is 19 residues long. The CDR3 nucleotides are TGTGCCAGCACTGGCGGGACTATAGGTCTATTGGGGTCACAAGAGACCCAGTACTTC. As protein: CASTGGTIGLLGSQETQYF.

This chain connects TRBV6-5 to TRBJ2-2; 12 bases agree with TRBD1. Germline CDR1 is MNHEY and CDR2 is SVGAGI. J lost 3 bases, V lost 2 bases, and 4 bases had no gene match. This CDR3 is built from 17 residues. CDR3 sequence: CASSYGTGGVDTGELFF. CDR3 nucleotide sequence: TGTGCCAGCAGTTACGGGACAGGGGGCGTCGACACCGGGGAGCTGTTTTTT.

The chain links TRBV30 to TRBJ2-5; 7 bases fit TRBD1. CDR1 is GTSNPN and CDR2 is SVGIG in the germline V gene (reference sequence). This CDR3 region has 13 residues. V lost 8 bases, J lost 2 bases, and 8 bases stayed unmatched. CDR3 sequence (DNA): TGTGCCGGGACGACAGGGAATCAAGAGACCCAGTACTTC. Protein product: CAGTTGNQETQYF.

This clonotype was counted between two and nine times. The rearrangement joins TRBV10-3 to TRBJ1-1; D unresolved. V dropped 2 bases and J dropped 6 bases, with 13 bases sitting between them. CDR3 size: 14 residues. The germline V gene has CDR1 ENHRY and CDR2 SYGVKD. CDR3 coding DNA: TGTGCCATCAGTGAGAGCGGGAGTATGGCTGAAGCTTTCTTT. Residues: CAISESGSMAEAFF.

This clonotype was counted ten times or more. The DNA of the CDR3 is TGCAGCGCCCAAAGAGGGCGGGACAGGGCATACATTCAGTACTTC. Translating it yields CSAQRGRDRAYIQYF. The chain recombines TRBV29-1 with TRBJ2-4, with 9 bases fitting TRBD1. The CDR3 extends over 15 amino acids. The trim removed 7 bases at V and 8 bases at J, leaving 15 bases unmatched. The germline gives CDR1 SQVTM, CDR2 ANQGSEA.

This clonotype has just a few counts. This rearrangement joins TRBV6-1 to TRBJ1-5; 8 bases agree with TRBD1. CDR3 length: 16 amino acids. Germline-derived CDR1 and CDR2 are MNHNS and SASEGT. Unmatched junction bases numbered 8, after V lost 6 bases and J lost 1 base. The CDR3 DNA reads TGTGCCAGCAGCCGACAGGGGCCACAAAGCAATCAGCCCCAGCATTTT. Encoded protein: CASSRQGPQSNQPQHF.

In its sample, this clonotype was seen once. The chain has TRBV23-1 and TRBJ1-5; a possible D gene is TRBD1 (5 bases). TRBV23-1 is labeled an ORF, and its function is uncertain. The CDR3 covers 14 residues. Trimming removed 4 bases at V and 7 bases at J, with 14 bases between. CDR3 sequence (DNA): TGCGCCAGCAGTCCCCCGGGACCCAACCAGCCCCAGCATTTT. This codes for CASSPPGPNQPQHF.

This clonotype was counted at least ten times. This rearrangement joins TRBV10-3 to TRBJ2-1; D uncertain. Per the germline V gene, CDR1 is ENHRY and CDR2 is SYGVKD. Trimming shortened V by 8 bases and J by 3 bases, and 5 bases separated the two germline ends. This CDR3 is 11 amino acids long. CDR3 loop: CAIADYNEQFF. The CDR3 bases are TGTGCCATCGCTGACTACAATGAGCAGTTCTTC.